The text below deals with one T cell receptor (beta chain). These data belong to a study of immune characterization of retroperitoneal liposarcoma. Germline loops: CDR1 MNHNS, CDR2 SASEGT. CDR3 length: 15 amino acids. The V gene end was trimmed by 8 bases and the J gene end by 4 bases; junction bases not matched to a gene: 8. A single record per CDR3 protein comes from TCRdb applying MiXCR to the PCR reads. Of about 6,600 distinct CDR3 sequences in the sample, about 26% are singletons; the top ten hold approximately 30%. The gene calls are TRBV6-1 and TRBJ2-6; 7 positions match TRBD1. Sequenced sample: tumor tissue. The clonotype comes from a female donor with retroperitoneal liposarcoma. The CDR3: CASGYRGAGANVLTF. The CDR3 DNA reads TGTGCCAGCGGGTACAGGGGCGCCGGGGCCAACGTCCTGACTTTC.